One and the same sample provided the 10 T cell receptor beta chains below, sequenced in a study of T cells in Graves' hyperthyroidism and ophthalmopathy. The TCR beta CDR3 regions underwent amplification using RNA transcripts as the source. An initial round of RT-PCR targeting the TCR CDR3 relied on the HTBI primer set. TCRdb processed the multiplex PCR reads anew with MiXCR; each CDR3 protein has one entry. The table records roughly 800,000 distinct CDR3 sequences, over 35% of them present only once. The material sequenced was blood. Source of these receptors: a young man with Graves' hyperthyroidism.

V is TRBV7-9 and J is TRBJ2-5; TRBD1 matches at 9 bases. The CDR3 sequence is 16 residues long. Germline V gene lookup returns CDR1 SEHNR and CDR2 FQNEAQ (reference sequence). The V and J ends lost 5 bases and 0 bases, in that order; junction bases with no gene match: 7. The CDR3, as DNA: TGTGCCAGCAGCACATCTCGGGACAGGGACCAAGAGACCCAGTACTTC. Translation: CASSTSRDRDQETQYF.

This clonotype showed up many times. The chain uses TRBV5-1 and TRBJ1-4; weak D call: TRBD1 (6 bases). Germline V lookup: CDR1 SGHRS, CDR2 YFSETQ. Trimming took off 0 bases at V and 7 bases at J, with 13 bases between the two ends. The CDR3 runs 15 residues. The CDR3, as DNA: TGCGCCAGCAGCTTGGGACAGGCAAAGGCTGAAAAACTGTTTTTT. Its translation is CASSLGQAKAEKLFF. Complete variable domain (other parts from reference TRBV5-1 and TRBJ1-4): KAGVTQTPRYLIKTRGQQVTLSCSPISGHRSVSWYQQTPGQGLQFLFEYFSETQRNKGNFPGRFSGRQFSNSRSEMNVSTLELGDSALYLCASSLGQAKAEKLFFGSGTQLSVL.

The chain uses TRBV2 and TRBJ2-5; TRBD1 matches 7 bases. The CDR3 runs 13 residues. CDR1 is SNHLY and CDR2 is FYNNEI in the germline V gene. V lost 8 bases, J lost 3 bases, and 6 bases stayed unmatched. Here the CDR3 DNA reads TGTGCCAGCTCCGAGGGACAGAAAGAGACCCAGTACTTC. This sequence encodes CASSEGQKETQYF. Looking up the rest from reference TRBV2 and TRBJ2-5 gives the full variable domain: EPEVTQTPSHQVTQMGQEVILRCVPISNHLYFYWYRQILGQKVEFLVSFYNNEISEKSEIFDDQFSVERPDGSNFTLKIRSTKLEDSAMYFCASSEGQKETQYFGPGTRLLVL.

This clonotype was observed at least ten times. J is TRBJ1-6 and V is TRBV6-6; the D is unclear. This CDR3 is built from 11 residues. V lost 7 bases to trimming and J lost 6 bases, with 4 bases between them. CDR1 and CDR2 (germline): MNHNY, SVGAGI (reference sequence). CDR3 protein: CASTGNSPLHF. The CDR3 DNA sequence: TGTGCCAGCACTGGTAATTCACCCCTCCACTTT.

This clonotype appeared many times. A read error may be the cause here, since a much bigger clone is one base away. The rearrangement uses TRBV10-3 and TRBJ1-2, with 8 bases aligning to TRBD1. The CDR3 is 14 amino acids. The junction had 9 bases not matched to a gene; V was cut back by 6 bases and J by 6 bases. Germline loops: CDR1 ENHRY, CDR2 SYGVKD. Here the CDR3 reads CAIRATGEYNGYTF. The CDR3 DNA sequence: TGTGCCATCAGGGCGACAGGGGAATATAATGGCTACACCTTC.

In this sample, this clonotype turned up a few times. This chain links TRBV4-2 with TRBJ1-2; TRBD1 aligns across 8 bases. Germline V gene sequence: CDR1 LGHNA, CDR2 YNFKEQ. The CDR3 runs 17 residues. J lost 6 bases, V lost 0 bases, and 12 bases had no gene match. The chain's CDR3 is CASSQDYSGTGGDGYTF. The CDR3 DNA sequence: TGTGCCAGCAGCCAAGATTATTCCGGGACAGGAGGAGATGGCTACACCTTC.

Comments on this clonotype: This could be a read error, since a much larger clone is one nucleotide away. The chain couples TRBV15 to TRBJ2-7, with 9 bases lining up with TRBD1. Germline lookup yields CDR1 LNHNV and CDR2 YYDKDF (reference sequence). The ends lost 5 bases at V and 3 bases at J; junction bases unmatched: 5. The CDR3 consists of 14 residues. CDR3 sequence reads: CATSGGQGFYEQYF. The DNA for the CDR3 is TGTGCCACCAGCGGGGGACAGGGTTTCTACGAGCAGTACTTC.

The chain links TRBV29-1 to TRBJ1-5; a weak D match, TRBD1 (6 bases). V was cut by 5 bases and J by 11 bases, with 19 bases left in between. Germline CDR1 is SQVTM and CDR2 is ANQGSEA. CDR3 length equals 13 residues. The CDR3 nucleotides are TGCAGCGTTCGTGGGGGGCGAGGGGAGACCCAGCATTTT. Translated: CSVRGGRGETQHF. Together with reference TRBV29-1 and TRBJ1-5, the CDR3 gives the full variable domain: SAVISQKPSRDICQRGTSLTIQCQVDSQVTMMFWYRQQPGQSLTLIATANQGSEATYESGFVIDKFPISRPNLTFSTLTVSNMSPEDSSIYLCSVRGGRGETQHFGDGTRLSIL.

This clonotype was recorded many times. The rearrangement joins TRBV9 to TRBJ1-5, with a weak D call TRBD1 (5 bases). This CDR3 is 15 amino acids long. Germline V gene sequence: CDR1 SGDLS, CDR2 YYNGEE. The V end lost 5 bases, the J end lost 1 base, and 13 bases lay between the germline ends. The CDR3 here is CASSYGAESNQPQHF. In DNA form, the CDR3 reads TGTGCCAGCAGTTACGGGGCGGAGAGCAATCAGCCCCAGCATTTT. Full variable domain (rest looked up from reference TRBV9 and TRBJ1-5): DSGVTQTPKHLITATGQRVTLRCSPRSGDLSVYWYQQSLDQGLQFLIQYYNGEERAKGNILERFSAQQFPDLHSELNLSSLELGDSALYFCASSYGAESNQPQHFGDGTRLSIL.

This clonotype was detected a few times. The rearrangement joins TRBV5-1 to TRBJ2-2; D might be TRBD2 (5 bases). The CDR3 loop spans 16 amino acids. The V end was cut by 0 bases, the J end by 6 bases, with 15 bases between. Germline V CDR1 and CDR2: SGHRS, YFSETQ. In DNA form, the CDR3 reads TGCGCCAGCAGCTTGGAAGCTAGCCGCGAGGCCGGGGAGCTGTTTTTT. Translation: CASSLEASREAGELFF.